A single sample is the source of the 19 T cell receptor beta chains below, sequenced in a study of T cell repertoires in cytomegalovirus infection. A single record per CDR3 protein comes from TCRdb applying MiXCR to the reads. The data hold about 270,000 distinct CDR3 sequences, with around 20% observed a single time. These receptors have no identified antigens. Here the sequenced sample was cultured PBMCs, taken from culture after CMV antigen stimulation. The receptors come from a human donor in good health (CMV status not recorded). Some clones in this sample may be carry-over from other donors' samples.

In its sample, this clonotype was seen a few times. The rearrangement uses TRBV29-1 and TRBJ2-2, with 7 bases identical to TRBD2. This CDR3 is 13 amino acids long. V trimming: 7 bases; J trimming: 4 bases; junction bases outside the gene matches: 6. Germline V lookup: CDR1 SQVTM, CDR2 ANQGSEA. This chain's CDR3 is CSGRPGGTGELFF. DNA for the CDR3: TGCAGCGGTCGCCCGGGAGGCACCGGGGAGCTGTTTTTT.

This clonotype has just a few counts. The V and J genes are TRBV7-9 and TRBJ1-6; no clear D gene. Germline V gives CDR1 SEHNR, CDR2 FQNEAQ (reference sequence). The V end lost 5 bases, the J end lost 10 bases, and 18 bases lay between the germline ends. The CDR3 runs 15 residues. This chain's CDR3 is CASSPTVEEGSPLHF. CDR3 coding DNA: TGTGCCAGCAGCCCCACAGTGGAGGAGGGATCACCCCTCCACTTT.

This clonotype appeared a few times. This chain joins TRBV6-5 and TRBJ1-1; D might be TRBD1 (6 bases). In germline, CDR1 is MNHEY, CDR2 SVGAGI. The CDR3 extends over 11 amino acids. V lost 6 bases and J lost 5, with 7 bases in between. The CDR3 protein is CASRGGTEAFF. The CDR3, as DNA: TGTGCCAGCAGAGGGGGAACTGAAGCTTTCTTT.

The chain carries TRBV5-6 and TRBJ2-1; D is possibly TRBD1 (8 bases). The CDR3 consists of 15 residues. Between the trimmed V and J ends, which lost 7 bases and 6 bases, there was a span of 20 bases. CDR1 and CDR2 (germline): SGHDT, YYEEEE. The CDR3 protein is CASLRLSGTGNEQFF. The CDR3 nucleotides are TGTGCCAGCCTACGACTAAGCGGGACAGGCAATGAGCAGTTCTTC.

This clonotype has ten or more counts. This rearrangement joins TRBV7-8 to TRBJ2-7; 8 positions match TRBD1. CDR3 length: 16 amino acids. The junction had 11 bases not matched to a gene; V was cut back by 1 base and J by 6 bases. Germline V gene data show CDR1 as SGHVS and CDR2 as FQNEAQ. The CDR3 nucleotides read TGTGCCAGCAGCTTAGGACGACAGGGGACGGGGCTCGAGCAGTACTTC. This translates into CASSLGRQGTGLEQYF.

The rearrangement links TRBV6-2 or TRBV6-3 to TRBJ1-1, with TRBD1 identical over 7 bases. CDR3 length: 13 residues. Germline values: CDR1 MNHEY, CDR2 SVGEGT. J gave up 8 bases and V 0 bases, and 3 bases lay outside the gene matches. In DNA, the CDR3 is TGTGCCAGCAGTTACTCGACAGGGAGGGAAGCTTTCTTT. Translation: CASSYSTGREAFF.

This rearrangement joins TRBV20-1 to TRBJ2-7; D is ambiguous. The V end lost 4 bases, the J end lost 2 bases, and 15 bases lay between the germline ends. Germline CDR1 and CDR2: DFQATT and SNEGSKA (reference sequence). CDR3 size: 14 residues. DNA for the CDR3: TGCAGTGCTACCCCCCCGGCCGCCACCTACGAGCAGTACTTC. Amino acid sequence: CSATPPAATYEQYF.

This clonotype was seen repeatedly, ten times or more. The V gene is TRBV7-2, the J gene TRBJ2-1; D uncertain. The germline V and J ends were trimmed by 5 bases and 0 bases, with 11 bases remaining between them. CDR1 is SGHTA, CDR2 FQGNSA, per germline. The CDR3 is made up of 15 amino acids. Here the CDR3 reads CASSPMPSSYNEQFF. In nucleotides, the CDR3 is TGTGCCAGCAGCCCGATGCCAAGCTCCTACAATGAGCAGTTCTTC. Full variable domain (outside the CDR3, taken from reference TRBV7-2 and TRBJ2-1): GAGVSQSPSNKVTEKGKDVELRCDPISGHTALYWYRQSLGQGLEFLIYFQGNSAPDKSGLPSDRFSAERTGGSVSTLTIQRTQQEDSAVYLCASSPMPSSYNEQFFGPGTRLTVL.

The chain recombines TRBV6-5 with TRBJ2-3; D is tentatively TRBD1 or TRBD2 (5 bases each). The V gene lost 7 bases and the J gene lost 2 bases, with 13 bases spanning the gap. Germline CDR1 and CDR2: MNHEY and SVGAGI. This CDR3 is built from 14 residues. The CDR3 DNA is TGTGCCAGCACTGGGGGATGGAACACAGATACGCAGTATTTT. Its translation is CASTGGWNTDTQYF.

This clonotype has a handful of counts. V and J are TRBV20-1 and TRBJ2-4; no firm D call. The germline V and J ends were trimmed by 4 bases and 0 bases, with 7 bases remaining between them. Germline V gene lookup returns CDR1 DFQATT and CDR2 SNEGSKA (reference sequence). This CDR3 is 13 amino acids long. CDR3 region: CSATGIAKNIQYF. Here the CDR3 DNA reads TGCAGTGCTACAGGCATAGCCAAAAACATTCAGTACTTC.

The CDR3 protein is CASSMGLRSSYNEQFF. CDR3 DNA sequence: TGTGCCAGCAGCATGGGACTCCGCAGCTCCTACAATGAGCAGTTCTTC. The chain employs TRBV28 and TRBJ2-1; a weak D match, TRBD2 (6 bases). Looked up from germline, CDR1 is MDHEN and CDR2 is SYDVKM. There are 16 residues in the CDR3. The V end was cut by 6 bases, the J end by 0 bases, with 15 bases between.

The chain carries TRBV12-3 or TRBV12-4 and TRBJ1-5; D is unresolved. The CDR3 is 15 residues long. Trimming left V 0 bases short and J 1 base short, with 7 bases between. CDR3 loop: CASSLAGDSNQPQHF. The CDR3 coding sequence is TGTGCCAGCAGTTTAGCGGGAGACAGCAATCAGCCCCAGCATTTT.

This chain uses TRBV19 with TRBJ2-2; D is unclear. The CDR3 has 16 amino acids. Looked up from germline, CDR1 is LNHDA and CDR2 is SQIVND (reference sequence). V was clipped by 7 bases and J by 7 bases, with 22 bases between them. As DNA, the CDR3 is TGTGCCAGTAAATACACTATGTGGAGAGTTGGCGGGGAGCTGTTTTTT. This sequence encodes CASKYTMWRVGGELFF.

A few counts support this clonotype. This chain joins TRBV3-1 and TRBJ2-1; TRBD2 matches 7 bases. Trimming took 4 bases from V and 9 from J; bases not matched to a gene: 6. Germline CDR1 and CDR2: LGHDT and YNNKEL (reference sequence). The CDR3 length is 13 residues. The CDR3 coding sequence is TGTGCCAGCAGCCGGGCGGGAGAACTTGAGCAGTTCTTC. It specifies CASSRAGELEQFF.

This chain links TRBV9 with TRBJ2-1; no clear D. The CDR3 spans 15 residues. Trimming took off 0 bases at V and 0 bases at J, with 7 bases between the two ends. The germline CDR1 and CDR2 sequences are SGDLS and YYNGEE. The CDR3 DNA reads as TGTGCCAGCAGCGTAGGAGTGAGCTCCTACAATGAGCAGTTCTTC. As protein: CASSVGVSSYNEQFF.

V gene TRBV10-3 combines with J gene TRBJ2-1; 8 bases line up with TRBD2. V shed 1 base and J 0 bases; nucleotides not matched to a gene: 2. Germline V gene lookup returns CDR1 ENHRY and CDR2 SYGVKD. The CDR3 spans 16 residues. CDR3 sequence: CAISEYSGSSYNEQFF. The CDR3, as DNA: TGTGCCATCAGTGAGTACAGCGGGAGCTCCTACAATGAGCAGTTCTTC.

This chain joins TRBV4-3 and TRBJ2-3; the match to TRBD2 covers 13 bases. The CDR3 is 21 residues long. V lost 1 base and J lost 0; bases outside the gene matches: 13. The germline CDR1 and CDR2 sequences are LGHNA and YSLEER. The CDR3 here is CASSQGRLGLAGRPSTDTQYF. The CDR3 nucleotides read TGCGCCAGCAGCCAAGGCCGCCTGGGACTAGCGGGGAGACCTAGCACAGATACGCAGTATTTT.

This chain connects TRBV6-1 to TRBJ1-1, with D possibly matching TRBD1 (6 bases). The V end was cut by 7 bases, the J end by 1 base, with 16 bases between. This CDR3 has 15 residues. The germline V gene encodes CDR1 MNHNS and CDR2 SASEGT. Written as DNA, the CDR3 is TGTGCCAGCAACCGGGGCAGGGGAGGGAACACTGAAGCTTTCTTT. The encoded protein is CASNRGRGGNTEAFF.

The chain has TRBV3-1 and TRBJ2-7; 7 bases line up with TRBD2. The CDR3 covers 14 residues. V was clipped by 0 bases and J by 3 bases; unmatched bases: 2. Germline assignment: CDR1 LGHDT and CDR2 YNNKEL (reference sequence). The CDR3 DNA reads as TGTGCCAGCAGCCAAGAGGTAGCGGGCTACGAGCAGTACGTC. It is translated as CASSQEVAGYEQYV.